Shown below are 4 T cell receptor beta chains from a single sample sequenced in a study of T-cell reconstitution after alpha-beta-depleted transplantation in children. During its preparation, the TCRbeta library received unique molecular identifiers. Using its own MiXCR run on the PCR reads, TCRdb lists one record per CDR3 protein. The repertoire holds about 830,000 distinct CDR3 sequences, with roughly 15% as singletons. Sequencing was performed on PBMCs, mostly from graft donor cells, taken 360 days after TCRalphabeta/CD19-depleted stem cell transplant. All receptors come from a male patient under 18 who had a stem cell transplant for acute lymphoblastic leukemia, so the T cells may come from the graft donor.

This clonotype came up many times. The rearrangement links TRBV20-1 to TRBJ1-1; tentatively, D is TRBD1 (5 bases). Germline CDR1 reads DFQATT; CDR2 reads SNEGSKA (reference sequence). V lost 4 bases and J lost 0, with 6 bases in between. CDR3 length: 12 residues. The DNA of the CDR3 is TGCAGTGCTACGACAGTGAACACTGAAGCTTTCTTT. Its translation is CSATTVNTEAFF.

The chain employs TRBV6-5 and TRBJ2-3, with D uncertain. CDR3 length equals 14 residues. CDR1 is MNHEY and CDR2 is SVGAGI in the germline V gene. With 2 bases removed from V and 1 base from J, the gap between germline ends came to 7 bases. CDR3 nucleotides: TGTGCCAGCAGTTACGGTCACCGCACAGATACGCAGTATTTT. The encoded protein is CASSYGHRTDTQYF.

This chain joins TRBV12-3 or TRBV12-4 and TRBJ2-3; D may correspond to TRBD1 or TRBD2 (5 bases each). Trimming cost V 5 bases and J 0 bases, with 15 bases left between them. The CDR3 totals 16 residues. CDR3 protein: CASSPGTVHSTDTQYF. The CDR3 bases are TGTGCCAGCAGTCCCGGGACGGTCCATAGCACAGATACGCAGTATTTT.

CDR3 region: CASSLVSTAGDTQYF. The DNA of the CDR3 is TGCGCCAGCAGCTTGGTTAGTACCGCGGGAGATACGCAGTATTTT. The chain has TRBV5-1 and TRBJ2-3; tentative D call: TRBD2 (5 bases). There are 15 residues in the CDR3. Germline V gives CDR1 SGHRS, CDR2 YFSETQ. The V end was cut by 0 bases, the J end by 5 bases, with 13 bases between.